These 3 T cell receptor beta chains were sequenced from one sample in a study of cytomegalovirus exposure and HLA in healthy donors. Primers included in the PCR were 60 Vbeta and 13 Jbeta primers. Sequencing was performed with immunoSEQ multiplex PCR; in TCRdb, only in-frame clones are kept and a portion is missing. The sample lists about 75,000 clones; around 84% were seen once. Source material: PBMCs. These receptors all stem from an older man in good health and CMV-seropositive.

The chain couples TRBV18 to TRBJ2-7; 10 positions match TRBD1. The CDR3 runs to 14 residues. V lost 5 bases, J lost 3 bases, and 4 bases stayed unmatched. Germline CDR1 and CDR2: KGHSH and LQKENI. In nucleotides, the CDR3 is TGTGCCAGCTCATCCGGGACAGGGGTCTACGAGCAGTACTTC. As protein: CASSSGTGVYEQYF.

V usage is TRBV6-1 and J usage is TRBJ2-5; 7 bases agree with TRBD1. Germline V gives CDR1 MNHNS, CDR2 SASEGT. The trim removed 4 bases at V and 6 bases at J, leaving 5 bases unmatched. The CDR3 consists of 13 residues. CDR3 residues: CASSADRVQTQYF. CDR3 in DNA: TGTGCCAGCAGTGCAGACAGGGTACAGACCCAGTACTTC.

Here the CDR3 reads CASSYRENEKLFF. The CDR3, as DNA: TGTGCCAGCAGTTACAGGGAGAATGAAAAACTGTTTTTT. This rearrangement joins TRBV6-5 to TRBJ1-4; D gene unclear. Germline V lookup: CDR1 MNHEY, CDR2 SVGAGI. This CDR3 spans 13 amino acids. V lost 2 bases to trimming and J lost 5 bases, with 6 bases between them.